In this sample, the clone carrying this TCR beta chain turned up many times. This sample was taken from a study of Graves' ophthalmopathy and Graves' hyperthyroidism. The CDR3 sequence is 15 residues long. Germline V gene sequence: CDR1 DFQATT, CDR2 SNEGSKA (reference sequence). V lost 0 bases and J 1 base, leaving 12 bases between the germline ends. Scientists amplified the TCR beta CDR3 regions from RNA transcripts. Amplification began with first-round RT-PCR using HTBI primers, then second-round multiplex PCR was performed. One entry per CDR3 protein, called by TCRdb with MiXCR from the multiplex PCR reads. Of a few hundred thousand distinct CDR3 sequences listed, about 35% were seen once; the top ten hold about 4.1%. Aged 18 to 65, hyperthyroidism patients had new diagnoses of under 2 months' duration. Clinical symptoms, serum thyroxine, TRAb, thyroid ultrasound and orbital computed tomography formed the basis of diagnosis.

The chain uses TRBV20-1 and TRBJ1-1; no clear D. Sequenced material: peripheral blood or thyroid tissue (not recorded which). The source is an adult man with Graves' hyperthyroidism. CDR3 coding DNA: TGCAGTGCTAGAGATTCTTATCGGGGGAACACTGAAGCTTTCTTT. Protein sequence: CSARDSYRGNTEAFF.